The source of this T cell receptor (beta chain) is a study of CD8 T cells in ankylosing spondylitis. Findings of the study overall: Typical of ankylosing spondylitis blood, it appeared, was a TCR beta motif of under 10 highly homologous variants.

Quantitative barcoded 5'-RACE was used to prepare TCR beta libraries. Via MiXCR, TCRdb re-called the 5' RACE reads, giving one row per CDR3 protein. The profile shows under 150,000 distinct CDR3 sequences, roughly an eighth of them singletons. J was trimmed by 2 bases and V by 2 bases; bases with no gene match: 2. This CDR3 region has 15 residues. The germline V gene encodes CDR1 MNHEY and CDR2 SVGEGT. In regard to this clonotype: Antigen: not known.

V is TRBV6-2 or TRBV6-3 and J is TRBJ2-1; 8 nucleotides align to TRBD2. The source is a female donor with ankylosing spondylitis or in good health (not recorded which). The sample taken for sequencing was blood, either unsorted or a sorted T cell fraction (not recorded which). The CDR3 nucleotides are TGTGCCAGCAGTTACGGCGGGGGGACCTACAATGAGCAGTTCTTC. This encodes CASSYGGGTYNEQFF.